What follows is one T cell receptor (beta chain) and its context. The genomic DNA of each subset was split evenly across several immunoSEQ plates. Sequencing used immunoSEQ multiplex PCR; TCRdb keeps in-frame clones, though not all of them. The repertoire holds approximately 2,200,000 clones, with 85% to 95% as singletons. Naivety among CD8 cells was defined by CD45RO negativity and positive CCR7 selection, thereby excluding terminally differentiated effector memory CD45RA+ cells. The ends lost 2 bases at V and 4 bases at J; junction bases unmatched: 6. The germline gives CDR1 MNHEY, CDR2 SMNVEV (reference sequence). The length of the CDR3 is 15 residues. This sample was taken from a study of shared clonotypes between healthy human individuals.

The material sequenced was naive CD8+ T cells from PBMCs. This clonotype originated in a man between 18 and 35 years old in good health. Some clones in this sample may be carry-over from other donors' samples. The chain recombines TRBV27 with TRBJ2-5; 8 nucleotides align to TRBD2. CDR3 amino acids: CASSLKAGVRETQYF. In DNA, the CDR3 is TGTGCCAGCAGTTTAAAAGCGGGAGTTAGAGAGACCCAGTACTTC.